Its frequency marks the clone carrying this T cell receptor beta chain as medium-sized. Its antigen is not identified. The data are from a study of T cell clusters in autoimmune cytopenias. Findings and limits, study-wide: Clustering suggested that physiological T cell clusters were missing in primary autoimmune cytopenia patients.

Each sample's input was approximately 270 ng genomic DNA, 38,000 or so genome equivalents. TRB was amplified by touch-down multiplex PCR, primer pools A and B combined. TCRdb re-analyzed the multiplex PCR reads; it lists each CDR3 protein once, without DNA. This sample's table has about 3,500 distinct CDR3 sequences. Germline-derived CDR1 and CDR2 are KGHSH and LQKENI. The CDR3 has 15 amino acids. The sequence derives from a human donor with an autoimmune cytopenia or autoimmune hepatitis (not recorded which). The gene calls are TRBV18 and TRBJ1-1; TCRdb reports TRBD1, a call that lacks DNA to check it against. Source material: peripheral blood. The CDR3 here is CASSPSGTGNTEAFF. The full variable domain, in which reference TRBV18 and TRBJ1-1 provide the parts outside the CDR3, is NAGVMQNPRHLVRRRGQEARLRCSPMKGHSHVYWYRQLPEEGLKFMVYLQKENIIDESGMPKERFSAEFPKEGPSILRIQQVVRGDSAAYFCASSPSGTGNTEAFFGQGTRLTVV.